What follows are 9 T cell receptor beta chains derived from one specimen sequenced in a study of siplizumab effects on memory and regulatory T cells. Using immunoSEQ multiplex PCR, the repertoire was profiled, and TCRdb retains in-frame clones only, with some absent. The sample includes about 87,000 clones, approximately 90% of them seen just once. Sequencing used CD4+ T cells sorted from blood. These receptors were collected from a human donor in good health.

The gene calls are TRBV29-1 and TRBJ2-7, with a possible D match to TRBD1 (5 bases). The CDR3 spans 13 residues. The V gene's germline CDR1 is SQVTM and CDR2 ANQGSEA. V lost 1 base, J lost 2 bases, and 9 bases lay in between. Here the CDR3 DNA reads TGCAGCGTTGAAGGTCAGGGAACCTACGAGCAGTACTTC. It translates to CSVEGQGTYEQYF.

The CDR3 coding sequence is TGTGCCGAGGCCCAAGGGGGGAACACCGGGGAGCTGTTTTTT. It specifies CAEAQGGNTGELFF. The chain uses TRBV6-1 and TRBJ2-2; D is perhaps TRBD1 (6 bases). Germline assignment: CDR1 MNHNS and CDR2 SASEGT. With 11 bases removed from V and 1 base from J, the gap between germline ends came to 14 bases. The CDR3 has 14 amino acids.

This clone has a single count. CDR3 coding DNA: TGTGCCAGCAGCTTTTTGACATCTGTGGCTGGCTACACCTTC. Translation: CASSFLTSVAGYTF. This sequence joins TRBV13 and TRBJ1-2, with unresolved D. Germline assignment: CDR1 PRHDT and CDR2 FYEKMQ (reference sequence). Between the trimmed V and J ends, which lost 3 bases and 7 bases, there was a span of 15 bases. This CDR3 has 14 amino acids.

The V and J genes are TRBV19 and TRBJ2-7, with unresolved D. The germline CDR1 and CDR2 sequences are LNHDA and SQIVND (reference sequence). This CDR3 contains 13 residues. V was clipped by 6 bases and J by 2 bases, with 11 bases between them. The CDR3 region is CASSRILAYEQYF. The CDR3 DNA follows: TGTGCCAGTAGCCGAATATTAGCCTACGAGCAGTACTTC.

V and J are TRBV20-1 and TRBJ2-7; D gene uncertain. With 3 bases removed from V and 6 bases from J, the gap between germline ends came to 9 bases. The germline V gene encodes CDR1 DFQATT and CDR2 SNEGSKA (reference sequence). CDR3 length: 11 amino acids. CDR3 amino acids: CSASGYREQYF. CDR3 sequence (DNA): TGCAGTGCTAGCGGGTATCGCGAGCAGTACTTC.

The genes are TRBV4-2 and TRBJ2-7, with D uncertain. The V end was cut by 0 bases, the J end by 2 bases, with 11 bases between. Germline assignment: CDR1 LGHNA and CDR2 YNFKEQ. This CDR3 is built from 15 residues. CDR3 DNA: TGTGCCAGCAGCCAAGATAGTTTTACCCCCTACGAGCAGTACTTC. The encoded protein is CASSQDSFTPYEQYF.

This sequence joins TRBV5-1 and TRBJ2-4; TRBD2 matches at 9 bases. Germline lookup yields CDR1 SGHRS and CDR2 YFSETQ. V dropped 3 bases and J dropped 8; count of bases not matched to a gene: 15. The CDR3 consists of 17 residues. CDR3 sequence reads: CASSSNRLAEGGYIQYF. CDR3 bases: TGCGCCAGCAGCTCTAACAGACTAGCGGAGGGGGGTTACATTCAGTACTTC. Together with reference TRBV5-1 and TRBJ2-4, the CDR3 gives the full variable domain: KAGVTQTPRYLIKTRGQQVTLSCSPISGHRSVSWYQQTPGQGLQFLFEYFSETQRNKGNFPGRFSGRQFSNSRSEMNVSTLELGDSALYLCASSSNRLAEGGYIQYFGAGTRLSVL.

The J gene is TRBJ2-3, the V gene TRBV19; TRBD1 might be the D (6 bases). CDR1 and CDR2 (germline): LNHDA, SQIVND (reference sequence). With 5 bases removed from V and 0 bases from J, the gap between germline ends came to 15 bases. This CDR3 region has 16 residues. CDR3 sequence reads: CASSLDRTFSTDTQYF. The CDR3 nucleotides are TGTGCCAGTAGTCTGGACAGAACCTTTAGCACAGATACGCAGTATTTT.

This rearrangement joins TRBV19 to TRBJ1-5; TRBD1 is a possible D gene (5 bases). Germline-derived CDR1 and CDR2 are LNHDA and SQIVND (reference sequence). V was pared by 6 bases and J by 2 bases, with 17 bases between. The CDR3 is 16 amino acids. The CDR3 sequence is CASRAGGLWRNQPQHF. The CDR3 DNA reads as TGTGCCAGTAGGGCTGGGGGTTTGTGGCGCAATCAGCCCCAGCATTTT.